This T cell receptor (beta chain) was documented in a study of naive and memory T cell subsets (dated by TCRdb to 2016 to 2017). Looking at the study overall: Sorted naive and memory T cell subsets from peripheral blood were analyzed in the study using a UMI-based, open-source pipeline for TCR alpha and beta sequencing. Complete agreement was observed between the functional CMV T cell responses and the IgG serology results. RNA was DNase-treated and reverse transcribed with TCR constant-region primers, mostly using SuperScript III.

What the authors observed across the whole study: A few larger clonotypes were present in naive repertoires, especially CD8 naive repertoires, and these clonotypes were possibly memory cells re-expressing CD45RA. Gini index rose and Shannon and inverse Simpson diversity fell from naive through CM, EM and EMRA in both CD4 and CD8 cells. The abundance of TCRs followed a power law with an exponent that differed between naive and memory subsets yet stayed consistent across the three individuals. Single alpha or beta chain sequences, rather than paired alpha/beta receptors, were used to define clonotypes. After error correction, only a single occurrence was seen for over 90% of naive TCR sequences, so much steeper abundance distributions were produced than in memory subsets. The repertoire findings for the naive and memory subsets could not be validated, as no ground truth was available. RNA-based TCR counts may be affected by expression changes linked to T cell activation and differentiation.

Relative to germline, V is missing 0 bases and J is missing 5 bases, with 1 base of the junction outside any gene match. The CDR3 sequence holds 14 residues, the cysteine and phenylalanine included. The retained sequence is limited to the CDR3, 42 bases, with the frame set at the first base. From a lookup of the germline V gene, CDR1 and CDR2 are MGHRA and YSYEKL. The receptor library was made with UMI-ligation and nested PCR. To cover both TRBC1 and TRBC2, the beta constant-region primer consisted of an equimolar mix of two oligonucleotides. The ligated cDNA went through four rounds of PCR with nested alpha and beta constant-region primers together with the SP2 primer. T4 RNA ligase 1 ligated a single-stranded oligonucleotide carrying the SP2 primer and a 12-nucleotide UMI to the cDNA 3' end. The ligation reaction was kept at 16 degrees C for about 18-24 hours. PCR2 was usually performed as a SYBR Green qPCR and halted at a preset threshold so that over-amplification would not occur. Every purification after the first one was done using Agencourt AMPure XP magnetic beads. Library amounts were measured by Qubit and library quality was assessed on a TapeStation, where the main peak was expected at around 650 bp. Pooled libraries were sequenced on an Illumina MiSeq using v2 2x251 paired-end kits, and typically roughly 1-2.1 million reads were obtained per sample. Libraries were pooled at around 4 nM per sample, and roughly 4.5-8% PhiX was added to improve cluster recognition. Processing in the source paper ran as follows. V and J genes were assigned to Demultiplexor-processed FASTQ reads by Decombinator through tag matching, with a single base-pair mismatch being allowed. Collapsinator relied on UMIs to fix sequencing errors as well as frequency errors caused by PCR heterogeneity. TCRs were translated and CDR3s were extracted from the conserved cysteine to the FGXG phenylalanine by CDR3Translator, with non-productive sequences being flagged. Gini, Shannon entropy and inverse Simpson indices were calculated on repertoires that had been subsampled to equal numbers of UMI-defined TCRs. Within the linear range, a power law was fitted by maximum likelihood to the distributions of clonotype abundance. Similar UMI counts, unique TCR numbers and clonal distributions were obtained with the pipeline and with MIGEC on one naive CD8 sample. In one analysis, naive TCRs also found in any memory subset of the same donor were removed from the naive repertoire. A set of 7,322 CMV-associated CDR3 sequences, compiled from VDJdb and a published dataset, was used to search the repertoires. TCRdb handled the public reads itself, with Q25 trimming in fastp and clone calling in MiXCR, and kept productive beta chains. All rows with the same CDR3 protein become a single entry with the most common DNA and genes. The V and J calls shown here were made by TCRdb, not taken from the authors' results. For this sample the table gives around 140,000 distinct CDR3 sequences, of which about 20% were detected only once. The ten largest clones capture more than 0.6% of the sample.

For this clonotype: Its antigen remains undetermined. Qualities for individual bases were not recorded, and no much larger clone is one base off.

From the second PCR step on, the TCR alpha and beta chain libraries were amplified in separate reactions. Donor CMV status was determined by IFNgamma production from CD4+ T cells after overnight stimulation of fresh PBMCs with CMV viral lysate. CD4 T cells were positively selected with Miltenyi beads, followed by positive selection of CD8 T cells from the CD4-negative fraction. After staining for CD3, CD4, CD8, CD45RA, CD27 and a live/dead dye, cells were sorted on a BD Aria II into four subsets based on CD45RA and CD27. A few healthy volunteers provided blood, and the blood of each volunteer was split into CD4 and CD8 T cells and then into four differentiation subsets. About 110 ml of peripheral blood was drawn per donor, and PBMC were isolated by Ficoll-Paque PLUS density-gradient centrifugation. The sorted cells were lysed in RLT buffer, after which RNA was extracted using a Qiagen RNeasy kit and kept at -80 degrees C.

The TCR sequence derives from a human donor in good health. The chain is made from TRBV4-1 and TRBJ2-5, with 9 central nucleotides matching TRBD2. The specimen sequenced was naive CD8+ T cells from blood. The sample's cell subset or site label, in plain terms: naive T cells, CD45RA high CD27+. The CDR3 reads CASSQEGLAETQYF. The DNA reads TGCGCCAGCAGCCAAGAGGGACTAGCTGAGACCCAGTACTTC.